A selection of T cell receptor beta chains follows, all from one sample in a study of cytomegalovirus exposure and HLA in healthy donors. Sequencing used immunoSEQ multiplex PCR; TCRdb keeps in-frame clones, though not all of them. This sample has around 130,000 clones, with about 80% found just once. The material sequenced was PBMCs. The receptors come from a woman aged 40 to 50 in good health and CMV-seronegative. CDR3s include the opening cysteine and the closing phenylalanine or tryptophan. D genes are given only for firm matches. Clone size is shown for a subset of rows, as once, few, many or a class of expanded clone.

D	V	size	J	length	DNA	CDR3
.	TRBV9	.	TRBJ2-7	15	TGTGCCAGCAGCGTAGAGCCAGGATACTCCTACGAGCAGTACTTC	CASSVEPGYSYEQYF
.	TRBV27	.	TRBJ1-2	12	TGTGCCAGCAGGCCAACCACGGGTGGCTACACCTTC	CASRPTTGGYTF
TRBD1	TRBV28	few	TRBJ1-1	16	TGTGCCAGCAGTTTGGGGCAGGGGGCGGGGGGGACTGAAGCTTTCTTT	CASSLGQGAGGTEAFF
TRBD1	TRBV9	.	TRBJ1-3	15	TGTGCCAGCAGCGCTCACAGGGGGCGGGGAAACACCATATATTTT	CASSAHRGRGNTIYF
TRBD2	TRBV12-5	.	TRBJ2-7	13	TGTGCTAGTGGGGGGACTAGCGTTTACGAGCAGTACTTC	CASGGTSVYEQYF
TRBD1	TRBV5-4	.	TRBJ1-2	16	TGTGCCAGCAGCTTGCGTAAGGGACAGGGGGCGTGGGGCTACACCTTC	CASSLRKGQGAWGYTF
.	TRBV5-6	.	TRBJ2-1	15	TGTGCCAGCAGCTTGGGCGGCCTCCCCTACAATGAGCAGTTCTTC	CASSLGGLPYNEQFF
TRBD1	TRBV19	once	TRBJ1-1	17	TGTGCCAGTAGTATTCGAAAGGGACAGCGCGGGCACACTGAAGCTTTCTTT	CASSIRKGQRGHTEAFF
TRBD2	TRBV7-9	.	TRBJ2-1	16	TGTGCCAGCAGCCCGGGAGCGGGAGACGCGGGCAATGAGCAGTTCTTC	CASSPGAGDAGNEQFF
.	TRBV5-1	.	TRBJ2-1	17	TGCGCCAGCAGCTTGGCCCCCCCGGGAGTCGGGGGTAATGAGCAGTTCTTC	CASSLAPPGVGGNEQFF
.	TRBV19	.	TRBJ2-2	13	TGTGCCAGTAGTAGGGACTTGGGCGGGGAGCTGTTTTTT	CASSRDLGGELFF
.	TRBV2	.	TRBJ1-2	12	TGTGCCAGCAAGCGGGGGGCTTTTGGCTACACCTTC	CASKRGAFGYTF
.	TRBV5-6	.	TRBJ2-5	15	TGTGCCAGCAGCCAGTTGGGGGGGCCCTTAGAGACCCAGTACTTC	CASSQLGGPLETQYF
TRBD1	TRBV5-1	.	TRBJ1-3	14	TGCGCCAGCAGCTCGACAGGGGCTGGAAACACCATATATTTT	CASSSTGAGNTIYF
.	TRBV5-5	.	TRBJ1-1	15	TGTGCCAGCAGCTTGGCTGGGGGGGTGAACACTGAAGCTTTCTTT	CASSLAGGVNTEAFF
.	TRBV9	.	TRBJ2-1	13	TGTGCCAGCAGCGTTGGGGGGGGCCGTCAGCAGTTCTTC	CASSVGGGRQQFF
TRBD2	TRBV7-3	.	TRBJ2-1	15	TGTGCCAGCAGCTTAGGGACTAGCACTTGGAATGAGCAGTTCTTC	CASSLGTSTWNEQFF
.	TRBV6-5	.	TRBJ1-5	15	TGTGCCAGCAGTTACTCTGGGGGCTTGAATCAGCCCCAGCATTTT	CASSYSGGLNQPQHF
TRBD2	TRBV30	.	TRBJ2-7	15	TGTGCCTGGAGCACCCCTAGCGGGAGCTCCTACGAGCAGTACTTC	CAWSTPSGSSYEQYF
TRBD2	TRBV5-1	.	TRBJ2-5	16	TGCGCCAGCAGCTTGGGGGCTAGCGGTTTACAAGAGACCCAGTACTTC	CASSLGASGLQETQYF
.	TRBV15	.	TRBJ2-7	15	TGTGCCACCAGCAGAACAAGGGAGGCGGCTAACGAGCAGTACTTC	CATSRTREAANEQYF
TRBD1	TRBV7-2	.	TRBJ2-2	15	TGTGCCAGCAGCCCGGGACAGGTTTTAGGCGGGGAGCTGTTTTTT	CASSPGQVLGGELFF
TRBD1	TRBV18	.	TRBJ1-1	16	TGTGCCAGCTCACCAACGAGACAGGGGGCGAACACTGAAGCTTTCTTT	CASSPTRQGANTEAFF
.	TRBV7-9	many	TRBJ2-7	14	TGTGCCAGCATCCCCCAGGGGGGCCCCTACGAGCAGTACTTC	CASIPQGGPYEQYF
TRBD1	TRBV6-6	few	TRBJ2-1	15	TGTGCCAGCAGTTACGGGGGACAGGGTATTGGTGAGCAGTTCTTC	CASSYGGQGIGEQFF
TRBD1	TRBV4-3	.	TRBJ1-4	15	TGCGCCAGCAGCCCGACCGGGACAGAAAATGAAAAACTGTTTTTT	CASSPTGTENEKLFF
TRBD2	TRBV5-4	.	TRBJ2-5	16	TGTGCCAGCAGCCCCGGACTAGCGGGAGGGCAGGAGACCCAGTACTTC	CASSPGLAGGQETQYF